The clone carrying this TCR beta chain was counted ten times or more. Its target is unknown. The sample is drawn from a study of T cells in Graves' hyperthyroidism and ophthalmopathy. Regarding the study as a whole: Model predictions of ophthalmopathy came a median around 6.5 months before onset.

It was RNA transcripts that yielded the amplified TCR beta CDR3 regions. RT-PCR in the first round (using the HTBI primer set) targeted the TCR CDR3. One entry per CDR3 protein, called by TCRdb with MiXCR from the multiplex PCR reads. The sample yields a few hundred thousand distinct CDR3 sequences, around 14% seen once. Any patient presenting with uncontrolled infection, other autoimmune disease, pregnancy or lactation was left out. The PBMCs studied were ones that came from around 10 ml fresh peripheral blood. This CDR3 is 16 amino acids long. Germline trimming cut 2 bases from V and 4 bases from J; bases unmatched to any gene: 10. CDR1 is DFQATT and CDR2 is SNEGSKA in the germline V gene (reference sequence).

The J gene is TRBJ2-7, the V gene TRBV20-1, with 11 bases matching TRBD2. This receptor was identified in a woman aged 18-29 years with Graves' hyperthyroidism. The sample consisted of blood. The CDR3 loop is CSARSPSSGGFYEQYF. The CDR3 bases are TGCAGTGCTAGATCCCCATCTAGCGGGGGGTTTTACGAGCAGTACTTC.